The source of this T cell receptor beta chain is a study of shared clonotypes between healthy human individuals. Findings and limits, study-wide: All-four-donor shared clonotypes had higher generation probabilities than non-shared clonotypes did. Clonotype sharing across four donors was observed for roughly 5% of naive CD4 clonotypes.

Participating donors were healthy, HIV-negative adults free of recent acute infections or vaccinations. Sequencing used immunoSEQ multiplex PCR; TCRdb keeps in-frame clones, though not all of them. The profile shows some 2,000,000 clones, approximately 94% of them singletons. Per germline, CDR1 SNHLY and CDR2 FYNNEI. V gave up 1 base and J gave up 4 bases; unmatched junction bases: 2. CDR3 length equals 14 residues. On this clone itself: As yet, its antigen is unknown.

The sequence was collected from a man aged 18 to 29 in good health. The chain joins TRBV2 to TRBJ2-3, with 7 bases identical to TRBD1. Sequenced sample: naive CD4+ T cells sorted from blood. Subset indicated: CD45RA+ positively selected. The CDR3 region is CASSEGQGADTQYF. CDR3 nucleotides: TGTGCCAGCAGTGAAGGTCAGGGGGCAGATACGCAGTATTTT.